Below, one T cell receptor beta chain is given with its context. Germline-derived CDR1 and CDR2 are SGHAT and FQNNGV. J was trimmed by 8 bases and V by 1 base; bases with no gene match: 8. This CDR3 is 16 amino acids long. The table came from immunoSEQ multiplex PCR; TCRdb's copy has only in-frame clones and leaves some out. The sample records 250,000 or so clones, about 86% being singletons. The sample is drawn from a study of cytomegalovirus exposure and HLA in healthy donors. Sequencing was carried out using PBMCs. The chain joins TRBV11-2 to TRBJ1-3; TRBD1 aligns across 10 bases. This TCR came from a young man in good health and CMV-seronegative. CDR3 DNA: TGTGCCAGCAGCTTAGGGCCCGGGACAGGGGCGCACACCATATATTTT. This codes for CASSLGPGTGAHTIYF.